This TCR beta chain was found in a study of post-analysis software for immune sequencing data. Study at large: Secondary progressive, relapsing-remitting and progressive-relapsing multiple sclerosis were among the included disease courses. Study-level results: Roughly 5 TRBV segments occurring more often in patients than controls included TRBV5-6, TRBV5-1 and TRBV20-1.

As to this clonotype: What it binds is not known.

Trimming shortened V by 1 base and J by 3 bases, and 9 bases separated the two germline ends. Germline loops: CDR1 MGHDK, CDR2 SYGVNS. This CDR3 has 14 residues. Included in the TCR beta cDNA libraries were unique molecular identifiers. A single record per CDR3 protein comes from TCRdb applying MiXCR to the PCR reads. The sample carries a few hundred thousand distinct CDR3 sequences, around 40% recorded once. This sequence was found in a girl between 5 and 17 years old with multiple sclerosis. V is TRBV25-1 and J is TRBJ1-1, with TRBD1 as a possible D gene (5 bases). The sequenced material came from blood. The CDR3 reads CASSEFDRHTEAFF. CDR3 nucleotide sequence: TGTGCCAGCAGTGAATTTGACAGACACACTGAAGCTTTCTTT.